This T cell receptor (beta chain) was retrieved from a study of cytomegalovirus exposure and HLA in healthy donors. Broader study findings: Cytomegalovirus-associated status was assigned to 164 TCR beta chains.

The V and J ends lost 0 bases and 4 bases respectively, with 15 bases between them. The CDR3 sequence is 15 residues long. Germline CDR1 GTSNPN, CDR2 SVGIG (reference sequence). Note on this clone: The antigen remains unidentified.

The PCR contained 60 Vbeta and 13 Jbeta primers. Clones were sequenced by immunoSEQ multiplex PCR, and TCRdb holds only the in-frame ones, with some missing. The sample includes roughly 150,000 clones, about 85% of them seen just once. The rearrangement uses TRBV30 and TRBJ1-2; D call uncertain. The specimen sequenced was PBMCs. The TCR originated in a boy younger than 10 in good health and CMV-seronegative. CDR3 amino acids: CAWSVLVSHSYGYTF. CDR3 nucleotides: TGTGCCTGGAGTGTATTAGTTAGTCATTCCTATGGCTACACCTTC.